This T cell receptor beta chain comes out of a study of T cells in Graves' hyperthyroidism and ophthalmopathy. Stable Graves' hyperthyroidism meant no ophthalmopathy progression within 18 months. PBMCs were collected from a roughly 10 ml volume of fresh peripheral blood. Trimming left V 1 base short and J 5 bases short, with 14 bases between. Germline V gene sequence: CDR1 SGHTA, CDR2 FQGNSA. The CDR3 is 15 amino acids. RNA transcripts gave rise to amplified TCR beta CDR3 regions. The TCR CDR3 first-round RT-PCR relied on the HTBI primer set. TCRdb reprocessed the multiplex PCR reads with MiXCR, giving one entry per CDR3 protein. The sample yields hundreds of thousands of distinct CDR3 sequences, about two fifths seen once. This clonotype was observed a single time.

Material for sequencing was blood. The clonotype was recovered from a man younger than 35 with Graves' hyperthyroidism. This chain links TRBV7-2 with TRBJ1-1, with D tentatively TRBD1 (6 bases). This chain's CDR3 is CASSLERGARTEAFF. The CDR3 DNA sequence: TGTGCCAGCAGCTTAGAAAGGGGGGCGAGAACTGAAGCTTTCTTT.